Presented here are 25 T cell receptor beta chains from one specimen sequenced in a study of Ad26.COV2.S vaccination and SARS-CoV-2 variants. Generated by immunoSEQ multiplex PCR, the TCRdb table keeps only in-frame clones and is missing some. This table has around 450,000 clones, about 88% appearing once. The treatment is: about 20 received Ad26.COV2.S at low or high dose, single or two shots; about 5 received placebo; per-sample allocation not given. Vaccine and placebo recipients were sampled on day 63 after the first injection. The sequences come from peripheral blood, collected in a trial of Ad26.COV2.S vaccine versus placebo. These receptors originate from a person between 18 and 60 years old who received the Ad26.COV2.S COVID-19 vaccine or a placebo.

The chain links TRBV3-1 (or the pseudogene TRBV3-2) to TRBJ1-5; D gene ambiguous. Trimming took 2 bases from V and 2 from J, leaving 10 bases between them. CDR3 length: 15 amino acids. Looked up from germline, CDR1 is LGHDT and CDR2 is YNNKEL (reference sequence). The CDR3 nucleotides are TGTGCCAGCAGCCAAAATAGGTGGGGCAATCAGCCCCAGCATTTT. Encoded protein: CASSQNRWGNQPQHF.

V gene TRBV4-3 combines with J gene TRBJ2-7, with TRBD1 matching over 7 bases. The V segment lost 3 bases and the J segment 3 bases; nucleotides outside the gene matches: 8. The CDR3 consists of 15 residues. Looked up from germline, CDR1 is LGHNA and CDR2 is YSLEER. The CDR3 coding sequence is TGCGCCAGCAGCCAGGCTCCGGGACAGATCTACGAGCAGTACTTC. Protein product: CASSQAPGQIYEQYF.

The chain employs TRBV27 and TRBJ2-1, with TRBD2 identical over 9 bases. CDR3 length: 15 amino acids. The germline V gene has CDR1 MNHEY and CDR2 SMNVEV (reference sequence). Unmatched junction bases numbered 4, after V lost 3 bases and J lost 4 bases. The CDR3: CASSFLAGSYNEQFF. The CDR3 DNA is TGTGCCAGCAGTTTTCTAGCGGGGTCATACAATGAGCAGTTCTTC.

The chain combines TRBV2 with TRBJ2-3; 10 bases align to TRBD2. The CDR3 sequence is 13 residues long. Germline V gene data show CDR1 as SNHLY and CDR2 as FYNNEI. V dropped 6 bases and J dropped 9; count of bases not matched to a gene: 6. The CDR3 reads CASSERGGRTQYF. The DNA for the CDR3 is TGTGCCAGCAGCGAGCGGGGGGGCAGAACGCAGTATTTT.

This sequence joins TRBV7-9 and TRBJ2-5; TRBD1 is a possible D gene (6 bases). CDR3 length: 13 residues. V lost 3 bases to trimming and J lost 5 bases, with 10 bases between them. Germline V gene sequence: CDR1 SEHNR, CDR2 FQNEAQ (reference sequence). As DNA, the CDR3 is TGTGCCAGCAGCTTTTCAGGGGACGAGACCCAGTACTTC. It encodes CASSFSGDETQYF.

This chain connects TRBV9 to TRBJ2-1, with D perhaps being TRBD1 or TRBD2 (6 bases each). There are 12 residues in the CDR3. V gave up 3 bases and J gave up 9 bases, with 10 bases separating them. The germline V gene has CDR1 SGDLS and CDR2 YYNGEE. CDR3 residues: CASSEGGGEQFF. In DNA form, the CDR3 reads TGTGCCAGCAGCGAGGGGGGTGGTGAGCAGTTCTTC.

The chain joins TRBV7-3 to TRBJ1-3; no clear D. The CDR3 runs to 15 residues. The V end lost 6 bases, the J end lost 0 bases, and 12 bases lay between the germline ends. From germline, CDR1 is SGHTA and CDR2 FQGTGA. The CDR3, as DNA: TGTGCCAGCAGTTCCGGACGCTCCTCTGGAAACACCATATATTTT. Translating it yields CASSSGRSSGNTIYF.

The chain combines TRBV5-4 with TRBJ1-3; a possible D gene is TRBD1 (5 bases). Germline-derived CDR1 and CDR2 are SGHNT and YYREEE (reference sequence). The CDR3 extends over 17 amino acids. V lost 2 bases, J lost 0 bases, and 15 bases lay in between. The CDR3 loop reads CASSFLGAGFSGNTIYF. CDR3 in DNA: TGTGCCAGCAGCTTTTTAGGGGCAGGCTTCTCTGGAAACACCATATATTTT.

The chain employs TRBV5-1 and TRBJ1-6, with D unresolved. The V end was cut by 2 bases, the J end by 3 bases, with 6 bases between. The CDR3 totals 14 residues. Germline V lookup: CDR1 SGHRS, CDR2 YFSETQ. The CDR3 DNA is TGCGCCAGCAGCTTAGGAAACTATAATTCACCCCTCCACTTT. Its protein product is CASSLGNYNSPLHF.

The chain employs TRBV4-3 and TRBJ1-2; D remains unclear. The ends were cut back, 0 bases at V and 2 bases at J, with 10 bases in the middle. The CDR3 is 15 residues long. Germline V gene data show CDR1 as LGHNA and CDR2 as YSLEER. The CDR3 sequence: CASSQDRSRNYGYTF. The DNA for the CDR3 is TGCGCCAGCAGCCAAGATCGATCCAGAAACTATGGCTACACCTTC.

The chain uses TRBV29-1 and TRBJ2-3; D might be TRBD2 (5 bases). V dropped 4 bases and J dropped 7 bases, with 21 bases sitting between them. CDR3 size: 15 residues. From germline, CDR1 is SQVTM and CDR2 ANQGSEA. The CDR3 here is CSVGLQRHEGNTQYF. CDR3 coding DNA: TGCAGCGTTGGTCTGCAGCGGCACGAGGGAAATACGCAGTATTTT.

The V gene is TRBV25-1, the J gene TRBJ2-7; D possibly corresponds to TRBD1 (5 bases). The CDR3 runs 11 residues. Per germline, CDR1 MGHDK and CDR2 SYGVNS. The germline V and J ends were trimmed by 8 bases and 5 bases, with 10 bases remaining between them. CDR3 region: CASRQGHEQYF. In DNA form, the CDR3 reads TGTGCCAGCCGGCAGGGCCACGAGCAGTACTTC.

The rearrangement links TRBV11-3 to TRBJ2-1, with D possibly being TRBD2 (7 bases). The CDR3 runs 18 residues. The V gene's germline CDR1 is SGHNT and CDR2 YENEEA. The V end lost 0 bases, the J end lost 2 bases, and 17 bases lay between the germline ends. The DNA of the CDR3 is TGTGCCAGCAGCTTAGAGGGGGGGCGGGGCCCCACCTACAATGAGCAGTTCTTC. Amino acid sequence: CASSLEGGRGPTYNEQFF.

V usage is TRBV7-3 and J usage is TRBJ2-2; 9 positions agree with TRBD2. This CDR3 is built from 15 residues. The germline gives CDR1 SGHTA, CDR2 FQGTGA. The V gene end was trimmed by 0 bases and the J gene end by 7 bases; junction bases not matched to a gene: 3. The CDR3 coding sequence is TGTGCCAGCAGCTTAACGGGACTAGCTGGCGGGGAGCTGTTTTTT. The encoded protein is CASSLTGLAGGELFF.

The V gene is TRBV3-1 (or the pseudogene TRBV3-2), the J gene TRBJ1-6; unclear D gene. Germline-derived CDR1 and CDR2 are LGHDT and YNNKEL (reference sequence). This CDR3 has 16 residues. V was trimmed by 4 bases and J by 3 bases, leaving 13 bases between them. The CDR3 DNA follows: TGTGCCAGCAGCCCCCGTGAACCAATCTATAATTCACCCCTCCACTTT. It is translated as CASSPREPIYNSPLHF.

This clone was detected once. This chain uses TRBV2 with TRBJ2-5, with D possibly TRBD1 on 6 matching bases. V was clipped by 7 bases and J by 5 bases, with 17 bases between them. The CDR3 loop spans 14 amino acids. CDR1 SNHLY and CDR2 FYNNEI come from the germline V gene. CDR3 amino acids: CASTPQVQGETQYF. DNA of the CDR3: TGTGCCAGCACCCCGCAAGTCCAGGGGGAGACCCAGTACTTC.

The rearrangement joins TRBV6-1 to TRBJ2-4; D is undetermined. The V and J ends lost 2 bases and 6 bases respectively, with 17 bases between them. Germline V gene sequence: CDR1 MNHNS, CDR2 SASEGT. CDR3 length equals 16 residues. The CDR3, as DNA: TGTGCCAGCAGTGAAAGGATGACGAACAGCATAAACATTCAGTACTTC. It is translated as CASSERMTNSINIQYF.

This clone has more than one count but fewer than ten. The genes are TRBV18 and TRBJ2-1; 7 nucleotides agree with TRBD2. This CDR3 comprises 15 residues. Trimming removed 3 bases from V and 5 bases from J; junction bases left unmatched: 7. In germline, CDR1 is KGHSH, CDR2 LQKENI. CDR3 sequence (DNA): TGTGCCAGCTCACCGAGGGCTAGCGGCCACAATGAGCAGTTCTTC. This translates into CASSPRASGHNEQFF.

The chain carries TRBV11-2 and TRBJ1-2, with D perhaps matching TRBD1 (6 bases). The germline V and J ends were trimmed by 6 bases and 8 bases, with 19 bases remaining between them. This CDR3 is built from 14 residues. Germline-derived CDR1 and CDR2 are SGHAT and FQNNGV. CDR3 loop: CASRPNPGVGGYTF. CDR3 nucleotides: TGTGCCAGCAGGCCCAATCCAGGGGTTGGAGGCTACACCTTC.

The V call is TRBV28, the J call TRBJ2-7; D may match TRBD1 or TRBD2 (5 bases each). Looked up from germline, CDR1 is MDHEN and CDR2 is SYDVKM. The CDR3 is 16 residues long. V was pared by 6 bases and J by 0 bases, with 18 bases between. Here the CDR3 DNA reads TGTGCCAGCAGGTCAACCGGGACCGAGAACTCCTACGAGCAGTACTTC. Its translation: CASRSTGTENSYEQYF.

The V call is TRBV7-6, the J call TRBJ1-6, with D tentatively TRBD1 (5 bases). This CDR3 has 13 amino acids. Trimming took 5 bases from V and 8 from J, leaving 10 bases between them. Germline-derived CDR1 and CDR2 are SGHVS and FNYEAQ. The CDR3 here is CASSLQGYSPLHF. CDR3 nucleotide sequence: TGTGCCAGCAGCCTTCAGGGTTATTCACCCCTCCACTTT.

This chain uses TRBV9 with TRBJ2-1; D is perhaps TRBD2 (5 bases). This CDR3 contains 18 residues. Trimming cost V 2 bases and J 0 bases, with 18 bases left between them. Germline-derived CDR1 and CDR2 are SGDLS and YYNGEE. Written as DNA, the CDR3 is TGTGCCAGCAGCGTTGGAGTAAGCGGATACTCCTCCTACAATGAGCAGTTCTTC. Translated: CASSVGVSGYSSYNEQFF.

The chain joins TRBV7-2 to TRBJ2-3; D may correspond to TRBD1 or TRBD2 (7 bases each). The CDR3 sequence is 15 residues long. The germline V gene encodes CDR1 SGHTA and CDR2 FQGNSA. The V and J ends lost 5 bases and 6 bases respectively, with 18 bases between them. CDR3 coding DNA: TGTGCCAGCAGCCCCGGCAGGGGGGGGTCCGATACGCAGTATTTT. Translating it yields CASSPGRGGSDTQYF.

The chain links TRBV5-1 to TRBJ2-3, with D tentatively TRBD2 (5 bases). Deletions cut 2 bases from V and 8 bases from J, with 9 bases between. This CDR3 has 12 residues. The germline CDR1 and CDR2 sequences are SGHRS and YFSETQ. The DNA of the CDR3 is TGCGCCAGCAGCTTCTTAGGAGGTACGCAGTATTTT. As protein: CASSFLGGTQYF.

Worth noting for this clone: Because the CDR3's place on the DNA is in doubt, the DNA is left out and the CDR3 is given as listed by TCRdb. This chain links TRBV19 with TRBJ1-2. Germline V lookup: CDR1 LNHDA, CDR2 SQIVND (reference sequence). Ends included, the CDR3 has 17 residues. This CDR3 reads CASSIETFRGRRYGYTF.